This entry lists 11 T cell receptor beta chains sequenced from one sample in a study of control samples from healthy donors and cancer patients. Some clones are missing from TCRdb's copy, which holds only in-frame ones; the method was immunoSEQ multiplex PCR. The sample yields 150,000 to 200,000 clones, around 91% seen once. Sequencing input: blood. These receptors were obtained from a woman in her 30s in good health.

This chain joins TRBV6-4 and TRBJ2-5; TRBD2 matches 13 bases. Looked up from germline, CDR1 is MRHNA and CDR2 is SNTAGT. The trim removed 10 bases at V and 5 bases at J, leaving 10 bases unmatched. This CDR3 has 15 amino acids. For the CDR3, the DNA is TGTGCCACCACACCGGGACTAGCGGGACTGGAGACCCAGTACTTC. Protein sequence: CATTPGLAGLETQYF.

This chain uses TRBV4-2 with TRBJ2-3, with TRBD2 matching 10 bases. This CDR3 spans 15 amino acids. Trimming took 0 bases from V and 5 from J; bases not matched to a gene: 2. Germline V CDR1 and CDR2: LGHNA, YNFKEQ. The CDR3 reads CASSQDTSGKDTQYF. The CDR3 DNA reads TGTGCCAGCAGCCAAGACACTAGCGGGAAAGATACGCAGTATTTT.

As regards this clone: Other nucleotide sequences from this sample produce the same CDR3. J is TRBJ2-5 and V is TRBV18; D is ambiguous. This CDR3 spans 13 amino acids. Per the germline V gene, CDR1 is KGHSH and CDR2 is LQKENI. The ends were cut back, 3 bases at V and 0 bases at J, with 5 bases in the middle. CDR3 nucleotide sequence: TGTGCCAGCTCACCCGGGTACCAAGAGACCCAGTACTTC. Translating it yields CASSPGYQETQYF.

The chain joins TRBV2 to TRBJ1-6; a possible D gene is TRBD1 (6 bases). Germline values: CDR1 SNHLY, CDR2 FYNNEI. The CDR3 loop spans 14 amino acids. The V gene lost 3 bases and the J gene lost 5 bases, with 8 bases spanning the gap. The CDR3 is CASSDRGNNSPLHF. DNA of the CDR3: TGTGCCAGCAGTGACAGGGGAAATAATTCACCCCTCCACTTT.

The chain has TRBV11-2 and TRBJ2-1; TRBD2 matches at 10 bases. CDR3 length: 16 residues. The V gene end was trimmed by 1 base and the J gene end by 7 bases; junction bases not matched to a gene: 7. Germline V gene sequence: CDR1 SGHAT, CDR2 FQNNGV. CDR3: CASSLVWASGSNEQFF. In DNA form, the CDR3 reads TGTGCCAGCAGCTTAGTCTGGGCTAGCGGGAGTAATGAGCAGTTCTTC.

The chain carries TRBV9 and TRBJ2-5; possibly TRBD2 for D (6 bases). The CDR3 runs 12 residues. The V end was cut by 3 bases, the J end by 5 bases, with 8 bases between. The germline gives CDR1 SGDLS, CDR2 YYNGEE. The chain's CDR3 is CASSGTSETQYF. Here the CDR3 DNA reads TGTGCCAGCAGCGGAACTAGCGAGACCCAGTACTTC.

This chain uses TRBV6-6 with TRBJ1-2, with D hard to call. Trimming took 6 bases from V and 1 from J, leaving 6 bases between them. The germline gives CDR1 MNHNY, CDR2 SVGAGI (reference sequence). There are 12 residues in the CDR3. CDR3 DNA: TGTGCCAGCAGGGCCAGTAACTATGGCTACACCTTC. It yields the protein CASRASNYGYTF.

The V gene is TRBV6-1, the J gene TRBJ2-3, with a possible D match to TRBD2 (5 bases). V lost 1 base, J lost 4 bases, and 9 bases lay in between. The CDR3 has 14 amino acids. Germline values: CDR1 MNHNS, CDR2 SASEGT. The CDR3 coding sequence is TGTGCCAGCAGTGAAGGGGTTAGCGCAGATACGCAGTATTTT. Translation gives CASSEGVSADTQYF.

This chain links TRBV10-2 with TRBJ1-6; D unclear. Germline-derived CDR1 and CDR2 are WSHSY and SAAADI. The CDR3 is 12 amino acids. The V end was cut by 4 bases, the J end by 6 bases, with 4 bases between. This CDR3 is CASSGGNSPLHF. CDR3 nucleotide sequence: TGCGCCAGCAGTGGGGGTAATTCACCCCTCCACTTT.

This clone was observed once. The J gene is TRBJ2-7, the V gene TRBV7-9; TRBD2 might be the D (7 bases). V shed 1 base and J shed 7 bases, with 17 bases lying between them. The length of the CDR3 is 15 residues. From germline, CDR1 is SEHNR and CDR2 FQNEAQ (reference sequence). CDR3 protein: CASSLVRGAEGEQYF. CDR3 coding DNA: TGTGCCAGCAGCTTAGTTCGGGGGGCCGAAGGGGAGCAGTACTTC.

The chain carries TRBV12-3 or TRBV12-4 and TRBJ1-5, with 8 nucleotides matching TRBD1. The CDR3 is 13 residues long. The junction had 5 bases not matched to a gene; V was cut back by 8 bases and J by 5 bases. CDR3 bases: TGTGCCAGCGGACAGGGAATAGATCAGCCCCAGCATTTT. It encodes CASGQGIDQPQHF.